A single T cell receptor beta chain is shown here with its context. Original handling: Researchers report that nucleated cell counts were estimated from reference gene primer amplification. Using immunoSEQ multiplex PCR, the repertoire was profiled, and TCRdb retains in-frame clones only, with some absent. For V, J and clone size, that table is used; D and trimming come from the DNA. The sample records about 58,000 clones, around nine tenths being singletons. The data derive from a study of blood T cell repertoires in COVID-19. Study at large: Collection of acute and convalescent COVID-19 samples took place in the United States, Italy and Spain. Sample material is recorded as cDNA or gDNA derived from T cells, B-cell-depleted T cells, or PBMCs.

Trimming took off 5 bases at V and 5 bases at J, with 17 bases between the two ends. Per the germline V gene, CDR1 is PRHDT and CDR2 is FYEKMQ (reference sequence). This CDR3 has 15 amino acids. The rearrangement links TRBV13 to TRBJ2-3; D call uncertain. The sequenced material came from peripheral blood. This receptor was taken from a woman aged 60-75 years with active COVID-19. CDR3 protein: CASSPPLWAKDTQYF. The CDR3 DNA reads TGTGCCAGCAGCCCCCCCCTGTGGGCGAAAGATACGCAGTATTTT.